Below, one T cell receptor beta chain is given with its context. This sample was taken from a study of blood T cell repertoires in COVID-19. About the research overall: The samples span acute and convalescent COVID-19 from the United States, Italy and Spain. PBMCs, B-cell-depleted T cells, or T cells provided the cDNA or gDNA that made up the material.

In the original workflow: From reference gene primer amplification, estimates of nucleated cell counts were derived. The repertoire was sequenced with immunoSEQ multiplex PCR; TCRdb's copy has only in-frame clones and lacks some. Clone size and the V and J calls come from that table; the DNA yielded D and trimming. The sample yields around 70,000 clones, roughly 89% seen once. This CDR3 contains 13 residues. Germline lookup yields CDR1 MGHDK and CDR2 SYGVNS. With V trimmed by 6 bases and J by 7 bases, 6 bases remained unmatched. The receptor's source is an elderly man with acute or convalescent COVID-19. The sample comprised peripheral blood. The chain uses TRBV25-1 and TRBJ2-7, with 10 bases identical to TRBD1. In DNA form, the CDR3 reads TGTGCCAGCAGCCGGGACAGGGGAGGGGAGCAGTACTTC. Protein product: CASSRDRGGEQYF.